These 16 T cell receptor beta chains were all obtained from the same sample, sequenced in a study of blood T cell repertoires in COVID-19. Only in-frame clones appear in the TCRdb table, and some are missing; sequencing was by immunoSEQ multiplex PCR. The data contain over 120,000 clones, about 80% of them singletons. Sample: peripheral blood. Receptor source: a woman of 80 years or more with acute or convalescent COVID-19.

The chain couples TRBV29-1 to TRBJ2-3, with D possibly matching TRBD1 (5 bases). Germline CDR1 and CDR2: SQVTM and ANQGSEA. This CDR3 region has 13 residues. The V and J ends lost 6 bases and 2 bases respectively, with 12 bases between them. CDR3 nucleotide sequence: TGCAGCGTCACCGTGGGGCTCACAGATACGCAGTATTTT. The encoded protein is CSVTVGLTDTQYF.

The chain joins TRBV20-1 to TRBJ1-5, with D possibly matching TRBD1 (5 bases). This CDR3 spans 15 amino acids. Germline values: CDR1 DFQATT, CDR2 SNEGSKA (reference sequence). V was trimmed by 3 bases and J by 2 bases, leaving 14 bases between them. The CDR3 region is CSASLEGSGNQPQHF. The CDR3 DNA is TGCAGTGCTAGTTTGGAGGGGAGTGGCAATCAGCCCCAGCATTTT.

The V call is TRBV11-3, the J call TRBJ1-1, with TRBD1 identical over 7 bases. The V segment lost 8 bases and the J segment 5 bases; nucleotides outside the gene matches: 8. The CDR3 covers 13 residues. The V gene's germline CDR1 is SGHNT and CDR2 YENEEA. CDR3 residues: CASSRQGATEAFF. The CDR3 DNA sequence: TGTGCCAGCTCCCGACAGGGTGCAACTGAAGCTTTCTTT.

The CDR3 spells CASSPGDRAEAFF. Here the CDR3 DNA reads TGTGCCAGCAGCCCAGGGGACAGGGCTGAAGCTTTCTTT. V usage is TRBV11-2 and J usage is TRBJ1-1, with TRBD1 matching over 9 bases. The CDR3 totals 13 residues. Germline V CDR1 and CDR2: SGHAT, FQNNGV. Trimming removed 5 bases from V and 6 bases from J; junction bases left unmatched: 4.

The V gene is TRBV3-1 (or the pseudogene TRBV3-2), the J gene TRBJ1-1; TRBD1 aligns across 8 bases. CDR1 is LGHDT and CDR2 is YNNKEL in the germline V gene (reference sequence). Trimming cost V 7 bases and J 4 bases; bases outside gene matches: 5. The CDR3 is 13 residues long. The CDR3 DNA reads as TGTGCCAGCATCCGCACAGGGGGCACTGAAGCTTTCTTT. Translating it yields CASIRTGGTEAFF.

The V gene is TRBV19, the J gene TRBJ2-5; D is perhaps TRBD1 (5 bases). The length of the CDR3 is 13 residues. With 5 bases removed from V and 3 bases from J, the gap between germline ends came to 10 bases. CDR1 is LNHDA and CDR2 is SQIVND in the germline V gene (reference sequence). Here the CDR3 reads CASSGHPEETQYF. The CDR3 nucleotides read TGTGCCAGTAGTGGACACCCCGAAGAGACCCAGTACTTC.

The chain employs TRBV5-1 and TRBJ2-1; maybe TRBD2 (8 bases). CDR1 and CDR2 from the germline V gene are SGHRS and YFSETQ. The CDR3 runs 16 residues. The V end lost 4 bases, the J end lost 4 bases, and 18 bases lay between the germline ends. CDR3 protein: CASSTFAGGQYNEQFF. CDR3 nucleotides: TGCGCCAGCAGCACCTTCGCGGGGGGACAGTACAATGAGCAGTTCTTC.

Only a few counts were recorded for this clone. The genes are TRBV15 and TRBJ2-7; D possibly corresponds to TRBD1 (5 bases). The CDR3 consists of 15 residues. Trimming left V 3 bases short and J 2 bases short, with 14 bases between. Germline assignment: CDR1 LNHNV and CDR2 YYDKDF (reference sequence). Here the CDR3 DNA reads TGTGCCACCAGCAGGGGGTGGGGCAGTACCTACGAGCAGTACTTC. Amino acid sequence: CATSRGWGSTYEQYF. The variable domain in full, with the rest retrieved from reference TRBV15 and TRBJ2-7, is DAMVIQNPRYQVTQFGKPVTLSCSQTLNHNVMYWYQQKSSQAPKLLFHYYDKDFNNEADTPDNFQSRRPNTSFCFLDIRSPGLGDTAMYLCATSRGWGSTYEQYFGPGTRLTVT.

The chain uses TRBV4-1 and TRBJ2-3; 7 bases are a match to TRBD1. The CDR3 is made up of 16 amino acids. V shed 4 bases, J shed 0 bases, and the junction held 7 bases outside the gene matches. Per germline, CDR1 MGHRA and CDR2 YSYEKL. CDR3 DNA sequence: TGCGCCAGCAGCCCTTCGACAGGGTTGAGCACAGATACGCAGTATTTT. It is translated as CASSPSTGLSTDTQYF.

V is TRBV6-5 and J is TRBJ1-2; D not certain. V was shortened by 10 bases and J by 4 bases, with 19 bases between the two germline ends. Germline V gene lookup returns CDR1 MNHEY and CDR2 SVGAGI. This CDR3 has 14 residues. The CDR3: CATTTVGDGYGYTF. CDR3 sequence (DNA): TGTGCCACTACCACAGTGGGTGACGGCTATGGCTACACCTTC.

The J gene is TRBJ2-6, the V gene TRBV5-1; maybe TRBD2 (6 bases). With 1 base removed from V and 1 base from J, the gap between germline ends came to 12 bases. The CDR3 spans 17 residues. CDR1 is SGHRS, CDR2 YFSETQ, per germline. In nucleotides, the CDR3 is TGCGCCAGCAGCTTGCTAGTCGGGGGATCTGGGGCCAACGTCCTGACTTTC. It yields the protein CASSLLVGGSGANVLTF.

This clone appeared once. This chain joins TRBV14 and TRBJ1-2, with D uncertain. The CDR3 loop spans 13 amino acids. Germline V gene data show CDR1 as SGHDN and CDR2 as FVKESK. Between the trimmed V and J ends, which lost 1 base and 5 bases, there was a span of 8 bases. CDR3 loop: CASSQGRTYGYTF. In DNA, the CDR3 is TGTGCCAGCAGCCAAGGCCGAACATATGGCTACACCTTC.

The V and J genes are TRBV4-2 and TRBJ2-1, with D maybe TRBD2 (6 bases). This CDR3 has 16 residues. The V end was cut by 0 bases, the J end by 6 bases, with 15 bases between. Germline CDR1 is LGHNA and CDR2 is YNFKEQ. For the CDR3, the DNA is TGTGCCAGCAGCCAAGATCCACTAGCCATCCCCAATGAGCAGTTCTTC. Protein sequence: CASSQDPLAIPNEQFF.

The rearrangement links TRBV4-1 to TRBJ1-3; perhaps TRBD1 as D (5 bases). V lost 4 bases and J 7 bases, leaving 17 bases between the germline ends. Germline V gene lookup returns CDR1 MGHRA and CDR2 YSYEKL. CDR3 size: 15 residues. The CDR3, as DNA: TGCGCCAGCAGCCTTACCGGGGGAGGTAGTAACACCATATATTTT. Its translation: CASSLTGGGSNTIYF.

The CDR3 reads CASSETGVSETQYF. DNA of the CDR3: TGTGCCAGCAGCGAGACAGGGGTCTCAGAGACCCAGTACTTC. The V gene is TRBV7-3, the J gene TRBJ2-5, with 8 positions matching TRBD1. The CDR3 runs 14 residues. J gave up 4 bases and V 5 bases, and 6 bases lay outside the gene matches. CDR1 and CDR2 (germline): SGHTA, FQGTGA.

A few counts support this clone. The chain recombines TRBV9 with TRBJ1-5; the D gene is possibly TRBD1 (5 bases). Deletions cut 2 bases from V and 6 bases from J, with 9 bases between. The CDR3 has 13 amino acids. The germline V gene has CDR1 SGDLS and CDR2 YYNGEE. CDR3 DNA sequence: TGTGCCAGCAGCGTTGGGGCCTCTCAGCCCCAGCATTTT. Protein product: CASSVGASQPQHF.